Listed below are T cell receptor beta chains from one sample, sequenced in a study of blood T cells in healthy people across ages. One entry per CDR3 protein, called by TCRdb with MiXCR from the 5' RACE reads. The table records more than 800,000 distinct CDR3 sequences, about 28% of them present only once. The sequenced sample consisted of blood. These receptors were taken from a woman of 80 years or more in good health. Each CDR3 is given with its conserved first and last residue. A D gene is named only where the DNA matches it firmly. Clone size appears in some rows only: once, few, many, or a class for an expanded clone.

V,J,length,D,size,DNA,CDR3
TRBV6-1,TRBJ2-2,17,TRBD2,NA,TGTGCCAGCAGTCCCCGGACTAGCGGGGGGGCCGCCGGGGAGCTGTTTTTT,CASSPRTSGGAAGELFF
TRBV7-2,TRBJ1-6,13,NA,many,TGTGCCAGCAGCCCCATGAGGAATTCACCCCTCCACTTT,CASSPMRNSPLHF
TRBV7-2,TRBJ2-5,14,NA,NA,TGTGCCAGCAGCTTCAAGGGGCCGCAAGAGACCCAGTACTTC,CASSFKGPQETQYF
TRBV24-1,TRBJ2-3,16,TRBD1,many,TGTGCCACCAGTGATGGACAGGGGGTTAGCACAGATACGCAGTATTTT,CATSDGQGVSTDTQYF
TRBV12-3/TRBV12-4,TRBJ1-2,13,TRBD1,many,TGTGCCAGCAGAGGGACAGTCAACTATGGCTACACCTTC,CASRGTVNYGYTF
TRBV20-1,TRBJ2-4,16,NA,many,TGCAGTGCTAGAGATCGGAGACAGCTAGCCAAAAACATTCAGTACTTC,CSARDRRQLAKNIQYF
TRBV7-2,TRBJ2-7,14,TRBD1,NA,TGTGCCAGCAGCCGACAGGGGGCTGACTACGAGCAGTACTTC,CASSRQGADYEQYF
TRBV5-1,TRBJ1-1,14,NA,NA,TGCGCCAGCAGCTTGGAGCCACTTAACACTGAAACTTTCTTT,CASSLEPLNTETFF
TRBV7-2,TRBJ2-2,15,TRBD2,NA,TGTGCCAGCAGCTCACTAGCGGGGGGCCCCGGGGAGCTGTTTTTT,CASSSLAGGPGELFF
TRBV6-5,TRBJ2-5,19,NA,NA,TGTGCCAGCAGTTACCAACGATCGGGGGCGTCGGGGAGGACAGAGACCCAGTACTTC,CASSYQRSGASGRTETQYF
TRBV12-3/TRBV12-4,TRBJ2-2,15,NA,once,TGTGCCAGCACTTTGAGGGGCAGGAACACCGGGGAGCTGTTTTTT,CASTLRGRNTGELFF
TRBV20-1,TRBJ2-7,15,NA,NA,TGCAGTGCTAGAGATCAGGGGGGAGGGCTCTACGAGCAGTACTTC,CSARDQGGGLYEQYF
TRBV7-2,TRBJ2-1,15,NA,NA,TGTGCCAGCAGCTTAGGGTGGGCAGCCTACAATGAGCAGGTCTTC,CASSLGWAAYNEQVF